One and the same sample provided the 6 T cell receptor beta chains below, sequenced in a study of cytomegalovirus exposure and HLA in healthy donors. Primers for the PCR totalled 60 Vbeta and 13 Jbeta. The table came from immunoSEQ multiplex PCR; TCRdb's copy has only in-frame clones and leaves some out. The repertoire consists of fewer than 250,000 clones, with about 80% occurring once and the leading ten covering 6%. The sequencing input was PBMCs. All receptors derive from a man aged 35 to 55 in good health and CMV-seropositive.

DNA for the CDR3: TGTGCCAGCAGCCAAGATGGGAATACAGGGATCTACGAGCAGTACTTC. This encodes CASSQDGNTGIYEQYF. The chain recombines TRBV14 with TRBJ2-5; possible D gene TRBD1, 6 bases. The J call may be incorrect, as the DNA end agrees better with TRBJ2-7. The CDR3 runs 16 residues. Looked up from germline, CDR1 is SGHDN and CDR2 is FVKESK.

CDR3 sequence (DNA): TGTGCCAGCAGCCCAGGGACTTTTTACAATGAGCAGTTCTTC. Its protein product is CASSPGTFYNEQFF. J is TRBJ2-1 and V is TRBV9; perhaps TRBD2 as D (6 bases). The CDR3 contains 14 residues. The V gene lost 4 bases and the J gene lost 4 bases, with 12 bases spanning the gap. Germline V CDR1 and CDR2: SGDLS, YYNGEE.

CDR3: CASSLFRVDYGYTF. CDR3 sequence (DNA): TGTGCCAGCAGCTTATTCAGGGTGGACTATGGCTACACCTTC. This chain links TRBV5-6 with TRBJ1-2; D might be TRBD1 (5 bases). CDR3 length equals 14 residues. The V end was cut by 2 bases, the J end by 3 bases, with 11 bases between. Germline V CDR1 and CDR2: SGHDT, YYEEEE.

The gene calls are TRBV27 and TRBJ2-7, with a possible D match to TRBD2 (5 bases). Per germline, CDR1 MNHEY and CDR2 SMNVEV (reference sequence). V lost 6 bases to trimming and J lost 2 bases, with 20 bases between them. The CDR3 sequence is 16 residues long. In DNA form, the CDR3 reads TGTGCCAGCAGCCCAACGAGGGAAGGGCGCGCCTACGAGCAGTACTTC. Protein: CASSPTREGRAYEQYF.

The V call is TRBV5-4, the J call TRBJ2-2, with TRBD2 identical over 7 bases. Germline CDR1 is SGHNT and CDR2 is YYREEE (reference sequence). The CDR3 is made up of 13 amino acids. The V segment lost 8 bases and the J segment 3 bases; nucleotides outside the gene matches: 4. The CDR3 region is CASQAGYTGELFF. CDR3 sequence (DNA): TGTGCCAGTCAAGCGGGGTACACCGGGGAGCTGTTTTTT.

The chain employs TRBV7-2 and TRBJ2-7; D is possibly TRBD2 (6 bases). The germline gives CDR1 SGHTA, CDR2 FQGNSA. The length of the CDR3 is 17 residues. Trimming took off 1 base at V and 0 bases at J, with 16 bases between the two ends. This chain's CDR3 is CASSLDRETWGSYEQYF. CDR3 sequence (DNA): TGTGCCAGCAGCTTAGATCGGGAGACGTGGGGCTCCTACGAGCAGTACTTC.